Described below is a single T cell receptor beta chain sequence and its context. The target antigen is unknown. TCRdb's table, derived via immunoSEQ multiplex PCR, lists solely in-frame clones and lacks some. Among 70,000 to 85,000 clones listed, 60% to 80% were seen once. The data were obtained in a study of vaccination effects on CD4 cells after COVID-19. Germline V CDR1 and CDR2: SGHDT, YYEEEE. V lost 3 bases, J lost 2 bases, and 3 bases stayed unmatched. This CDR3 has 15 residues. Cultured cells yielded isolated CD4+ T cells after roughly 11 days. Neither prior SARS-CoV-2 infection nor positive nucleocapsid antibodies were present in the vaccine recipients. Researchers swapped half the medium for IL-2 medium on both days 3 and 7. Overall study findings and caveats: Clones from infection and from vaccination both contracted markedly late after vaccination. Limitations: small convalescent group and missing early post-infection timepoints.

The source is a human donor who received a COVID-19 vaccine. The V gene is TRBV5-6, the J gene TRBJ1-4, with 8 positions matching TRBD1. Sequencing was performed on CD4+ T cells from PBMCs cultured without peptide, taken before COVID-19 vaccination. DNA of the CDR3: TGTGCCAGCAGCTCAACAGGGGGGACTAATGAAAAACTGTTTTTT. It specifies CASSSTGGTNEKLFF. The full variable domain, completed using reference TRBV5-6 and TRBJ1-4, is DAGVTQSPTHLIKTRGQQVTLRCSPKSGHDTVSWYQQALGQGPQFIFQYYEEEERQRGNFPDRFSGHQFPNYSSELNVNALLLGDSALYLCASSSTGGTNEKLFFGSGTQLSVL.